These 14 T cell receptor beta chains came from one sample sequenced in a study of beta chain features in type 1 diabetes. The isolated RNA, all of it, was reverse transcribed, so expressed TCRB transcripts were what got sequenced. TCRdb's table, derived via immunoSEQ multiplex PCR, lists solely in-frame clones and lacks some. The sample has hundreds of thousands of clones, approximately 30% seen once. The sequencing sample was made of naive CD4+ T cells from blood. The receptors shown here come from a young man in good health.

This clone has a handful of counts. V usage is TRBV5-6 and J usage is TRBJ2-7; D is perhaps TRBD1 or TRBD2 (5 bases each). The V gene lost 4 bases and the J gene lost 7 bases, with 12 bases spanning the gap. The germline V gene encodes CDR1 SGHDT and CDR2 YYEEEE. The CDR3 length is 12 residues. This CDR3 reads CASSRDRREQYF. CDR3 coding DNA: TGTGCCAGCAGCAGGGACCGTCGTGAGCAGTACTTC.

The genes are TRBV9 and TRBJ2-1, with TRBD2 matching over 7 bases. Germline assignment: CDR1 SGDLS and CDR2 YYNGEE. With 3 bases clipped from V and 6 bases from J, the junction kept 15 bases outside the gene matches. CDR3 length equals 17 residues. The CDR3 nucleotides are TGTGCCAGCAGCGCCGGAGGCGGCGGGAGAGGAAGCAATGAGCAGTTCTTC. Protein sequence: CASSAGGGGRGSNEQFF.

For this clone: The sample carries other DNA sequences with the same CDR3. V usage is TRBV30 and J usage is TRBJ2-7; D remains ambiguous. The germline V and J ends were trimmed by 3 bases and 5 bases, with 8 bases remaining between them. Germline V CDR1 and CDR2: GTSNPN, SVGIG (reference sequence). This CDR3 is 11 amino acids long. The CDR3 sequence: CAWSLGHEQYF. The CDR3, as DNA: TGTGCCTGGAGCCTAGGACACGAGCAGTACTTC. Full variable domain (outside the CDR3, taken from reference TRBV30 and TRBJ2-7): SQTIHQWPATLVQPVGSPLSLECTVEGTSNPNLYWYRQAAGRGLQLLFYSVGIGQISSEVPQNLSASRPQDRQFILSSKKLLLSDSGFYLCAWSLGHEQYFGPGTRLTVT.

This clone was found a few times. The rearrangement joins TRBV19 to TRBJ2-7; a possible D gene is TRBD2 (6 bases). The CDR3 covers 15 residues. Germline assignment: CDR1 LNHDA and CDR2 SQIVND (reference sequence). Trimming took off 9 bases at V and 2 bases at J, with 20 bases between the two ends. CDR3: CASSEALAQTYEQYF. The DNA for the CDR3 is TGTGCCAGCAGTGAAGCGCTAGCGCAGACCTACGAGCAGTACTTC.

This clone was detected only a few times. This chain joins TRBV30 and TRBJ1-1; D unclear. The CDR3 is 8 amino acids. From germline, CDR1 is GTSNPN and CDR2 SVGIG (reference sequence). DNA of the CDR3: TGTGCGTCAGGAGAAGCTTTCTTT. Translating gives CASGEAFF.

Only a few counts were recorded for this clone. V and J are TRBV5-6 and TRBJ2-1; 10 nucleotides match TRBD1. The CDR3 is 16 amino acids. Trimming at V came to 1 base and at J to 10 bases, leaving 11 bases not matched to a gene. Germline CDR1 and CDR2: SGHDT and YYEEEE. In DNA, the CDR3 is TGTGCCAGCAGCTTGCCTCGGACAGGGGGTTCGGGCGAGCAGTTCTTC. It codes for CASSLPRTGGSGEQFF.

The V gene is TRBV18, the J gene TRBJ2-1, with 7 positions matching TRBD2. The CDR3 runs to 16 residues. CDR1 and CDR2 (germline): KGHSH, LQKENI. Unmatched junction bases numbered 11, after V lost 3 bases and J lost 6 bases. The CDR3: CASSPLGLPTSNEQFF. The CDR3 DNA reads TGTGCCAGCTCACCTTTGGGACTACCGACTTCCAATGAGCAGTTCTTC.

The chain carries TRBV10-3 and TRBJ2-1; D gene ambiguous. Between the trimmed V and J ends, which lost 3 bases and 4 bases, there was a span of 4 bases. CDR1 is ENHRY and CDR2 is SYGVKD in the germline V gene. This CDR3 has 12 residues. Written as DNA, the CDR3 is TGTGCCATCAGTGACGTGTACAATGAGCAGTTCTTC. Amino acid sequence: CAISDVYNEQFF.

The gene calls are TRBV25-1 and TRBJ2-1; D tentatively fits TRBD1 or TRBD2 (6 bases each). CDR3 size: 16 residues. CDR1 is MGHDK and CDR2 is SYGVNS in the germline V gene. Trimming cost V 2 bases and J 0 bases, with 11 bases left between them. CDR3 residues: CASSEGGGTSYNEQFF. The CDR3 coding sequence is TGTGCCAGCAGTGAAGGGGGCGGGACCTCCTACAATGAGCAGTTCTTC.

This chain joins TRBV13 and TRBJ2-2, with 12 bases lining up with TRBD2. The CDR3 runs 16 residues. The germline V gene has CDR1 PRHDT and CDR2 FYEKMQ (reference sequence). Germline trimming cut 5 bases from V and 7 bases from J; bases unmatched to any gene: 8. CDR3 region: CASSQPGTSGFGELFF. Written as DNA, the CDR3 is TGTGCCAGCAGCCAGCCCGGGACTAGCGGGTTCGGGGAGCTGTTTTTT.

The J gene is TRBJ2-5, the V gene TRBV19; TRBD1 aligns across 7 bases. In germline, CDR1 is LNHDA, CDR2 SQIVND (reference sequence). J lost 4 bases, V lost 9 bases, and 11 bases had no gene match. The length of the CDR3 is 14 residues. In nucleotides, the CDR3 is TGTGCCAGCAGCAGACAGGGAGTTCTAGAGACCCAGTACTTC. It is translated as CASSRQGVLETQYF.

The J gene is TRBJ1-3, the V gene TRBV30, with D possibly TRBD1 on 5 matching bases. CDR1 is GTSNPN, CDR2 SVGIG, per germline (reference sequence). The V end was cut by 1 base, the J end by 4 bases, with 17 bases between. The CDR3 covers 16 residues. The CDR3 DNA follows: TGTGCCTGGAGTGCCTTTCCCCGGACACAAGGAAACACCATATATTTT. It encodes CAWSAFPRTQGNTIYF. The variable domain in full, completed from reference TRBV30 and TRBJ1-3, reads SQTIHQWPATLVQPVGSPLSLECTVEGTSNPNLYWYRQAAGRGLQLLFYSVGIGQISSEVPQNLSASRPQDRQFILSSKKLLLSDSGFYLCAWSAFPRTQGNTIYFGEGSWLTVV.

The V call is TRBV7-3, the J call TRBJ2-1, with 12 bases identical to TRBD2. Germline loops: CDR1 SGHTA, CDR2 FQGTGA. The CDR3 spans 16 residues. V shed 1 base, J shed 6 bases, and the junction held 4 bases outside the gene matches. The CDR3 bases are TGTGCCAGCAGCTTAAGGTCTAGCGGGAGGGCCAATGAGCAGTTCTTC. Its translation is CASSLRSSGRANEQFF.

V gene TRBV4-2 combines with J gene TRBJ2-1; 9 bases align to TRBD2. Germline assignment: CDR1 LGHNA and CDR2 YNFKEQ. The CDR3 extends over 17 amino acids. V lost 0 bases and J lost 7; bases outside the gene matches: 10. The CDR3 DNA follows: TGTGCCAGCAGCCAAGATTTTGCTAGCGGGGCGGGGAATGAGCAGTTCTTC. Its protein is CASSQDFASGAGNEQFF.